The 24 T cell receptor beta chains below were found in one sample sequenced in a study of T cells after yellow fever vaccination. TCRdb re-called the 5' RACE reads with MiXCR, one entry per CDR3 protein. Of under 600,000 distinct CDR3 sequences in the sample, roughly 12% were seen once. The specimen comprised PBMCs, sampled on the day of the yellow fever booster vaccination. These receptors all come from a young man who received the YFV17D yellow fever vaccine.

The V gene is TRBV11-2, the J gene TRBJ2-3; the D is unclear. V dropped 0 bases and J dropped 10 bases, with 11 bases sitting between them. The germline gives CDR1 SGHAT, CDR2 FQNNGV. This CDR3 region has 13 residues. CDR3 residues: CASSLEVDEAQYF. Written as DNA, the CDR3 is TGTGCCAGCAGCTTAGAGGTGGACGAAGCGCAGTATTTT.

This chain links TRBV10-3 with TRBJ2-5; 11 bases fit TRBD2. Germline CDR1 and CDR2: ENHRY and SYGVKD. The CDR3 is 15 amino acids. The trim removed 7 bases at V and 1 base at J, leaving 5 bases unmatched. The CDR3 reads CAIKGTSGSQETQYF. The CDR3 DNA reads as TGTGCCATCAAAGGAACTAGCGGGAGCCAAGAGACCCAGTACTTC.

This clonotype was seen a few times. This chain links TRBV5-8 with TRBJ2-2; D is undetermined. V was trimmed by 1 base and J by 1 base, leaving 11 bases between them. The germline V gene encodes CDR1 SGHTS and CDR2 YDEGEE. The CDR3 runs 16 residues. The CDR3 nucleotides are TGTGCCAGCAGCTTGTCTCTACCCAGGAACACCGGGGAGCTGTTTTTT. This translates into CASSLSLPRNTGELFF.

The rearrangement joins TRBV30 to TRBJ2-2; 9 bases fit TRBD1. The CDR3 totals 14 residues. Looked up from germline, CDR1 is GTSNPN and CDR2 is SVGIG (reference sequence). Trimming cost V 6 bases and J 2 bases; bases outside gene matches: 4. CDR3 residues: CACPGQGNTGELFF. The CDR3 nucleotides are TGTGCCTGCCCGGGACAGGGAAACACCGGGGAGCTGTTTTTT.

This clonotype was seen once. The chain is built from TRBV9 and TRBJ2-7, with 10 bases that match TRBD1. CDR1 and CDR2 from the germline V gene are SGDLS and YYNGEE. Unmatched junction bases numbered 4, after V lost 3 bases and J lost 4 bases. This CDR3 region has 14 residues. In DNA, the CDR3 is TGTGCCAGCAGCGCAGGACAGGGGGTTTACGAGCAGTACTTC. Its protein product is CASSAGQGVYEQYF. The full variable domain, completed using reference TRBV9 and TRBJ2-7, is DSGVTQTPKHLITATGQRVTLRCSPRSGDLSVYWYQQSLDQGLQFLIQYYNGEERAKGNILERFSAQQFPDLHSELNLSSLELGDSALYFCASSAGQGVYEQYFGPGTRLTVT.

The chain employs TRBV5-5 and TRBJ1-5; 8 positions match TRBD1. The J segment lost 6 bases and the V segment lost 4 bases, leaving 6 bases of the junction unmatched. Germline V gene lookup returns CDR1 SGHKS and CDR2 YYEKEE (reference sequence). This CDR3 contains 14 residues. CDR3 in DNA: TGTGCCAGCAGCATGGACAGGGTGTCTCAGCCCCAGCATTTT. Translated: CASSMDRVSQPQHF. Full variable domain (remainder filled in from reference TRBV5-5 and TRBJ1-5): DAGVTQSPTHLIKTRGQQVTLRCSPISGHKSVSWYQQVLGQGPQFIFQYYEKEERGRGNFPDRFSARQFPNYSSELNVNALLLGDSALYLCASSMDRVSQPQHFGDGTRLSIL.

The chain combines TRBV5-1 with TRBJ2-7; D gene uncertain. V was shortened by 0 bases and J by 4 bases, with 8 bases between the two germline ends. The CDR3 loop spans 13 amino acids. The germline V gene encodes CDR1 SGHRS and CDR2 YFSETQ. Here the CDR3 reads CASSLDLGYEQYF. The DNA of the CDR3 is TGCGCCAGCAGCTTGGATCTTGGATACGAGCAGTACTTC.

This clonotype was seen only a few times. The chain is built from TRBV12-3 or TRBV12-4 and TRBJ2-7; D might be TRBD1 (6 bases). CDR3 length: 14 residues. The V gene lost 4 bases and the J gene lost 4 bases, with 14 bases spanning the gap. CDR3 sequence reads: CASSYTGTPYEQYF. Here the CDR3 DNA reads TGTGCCAGCAGTTATACCGGGACACCTTACGAGCAGTACTTC.

This clonotype was found a few times. The chain has TRBV4-3 and TRBJ1-4; D uncertain. V was pared by 3 bases and J by 4 bases, with 12 bases between. The germline CDR1 and CDR2 sequences are LGHNA and YSLEER. The CDR3 contains 15 residues. In DNA form, the CDR3 reads TGCGCCAGCAGCCAGCCTGAGTTGGGTAATGAAAAACTGTTTTTT. Translating it yields CASSQPELGNEKLFF.

Turning to this clonotype: A much larger clone differs from this one at a single base, so this may be a read error. V is TRBV23-1 and J is TRBJ2-3; unclear D gene. Being an ORF, TRBV23-1 has a function that is uncertain. The V end lost 3 bases, the J end lost 4 bases, and 20 bases lay between the germline ends. CDR3 length equals 17 residues. CDR3 residues: CASSHSMWREAADTQYF. CDR3 bases: TGCGCCAGCAGTCACTCAATGTGGAGAGAAGCCGCAGATACGCAGTATTTT.

This clonotype was found once. V is TRBV7-2 and J is TRBJ1-3; 7 bases match TRBD1. The V and J ends lost 4 bases and 4 bases, in that order; junction bases with no gene match: 10. Germline loops: CDR1 SGHTA, CDR2 FQGNSA. The CDR3 extends over 16 amino acids. The CDR3 protein is CASSSRGAFLGNTIYF. The CDR3 DNA follows: TGTGCCAGCAGCTCCAGGGGGGCTTTCTTAGGAAACACCATATATTTT.

There are a few counts of this clonotype. This sequence joins TRBV28 and TRBJ2-2; tentatively, D is TRBD2 (5 bases). Germline V gene lookup returns CDR1 MDHEN and CDR2 SYDVKM. Trimming cost V 3 bases and J 5 bases, with 7 bases left between them. The CDR3 is 13 amino acids. The CDR3 reads CASSLRVTGELFF. Here the CDR3 DNA reads TGTGCCAGCAGTTTGCGGGTTACCGGGGAGCTGTTTTTT.

CDR3 bases: TGTGCCAGCAGTGAACCAGCGGACCTATCCTACGAGCAGTACTTC. Its translation: CASSEPADLSYEQYF. V is TRBV2 and J is TRBJ2-7; D is possibly TRBD2 (5 bases). The CDR3 has 15 residues. The germline V gene has CDR1 SNHLY and CDR2 FYNNEI. Trimming left V 2 bases short and J 1 base short, with 12 bases between.

This clonotype was seen at least ten times. The chain combines TRBV7-2 with TRBJ2-5; D gene unclear. This CDR3 has 14 amino acids. V lost 2 bases to trimming and J lost 4 bases, with 11 bases between them. Germline CDR1 reads SGHTA; CDR2 reads FQGNSA. The CDR3 protein is CASSLMGGGETQYF. As DNA, the CDR3 is TGTGCCAGCAGCTTAATGGGTGGCGGAGAGACCCAGTACTTC.

This clonotype has just a few counts. The V and J genes are TRBV6-1 and TRBJ2-1; D is perhaps TRBD1 (6 bases). Trimming shortened V by 5 bases and J by 13 bases, and 18 bases separated the two germline ends. Germline V gives CDR1 MNHNS, CDR2 SASEGT. The CDR3 is 13 residues long. Written as DNA, the CDR3 is TGTGCCAGCAGTCGGTTCAACAGGGAATTCCAGTTCTTC. Translated, it gives CASSRFNREFQFF.

The table lists this clonotype with a few counts. The chain employs TRBV6-2 or TRBV6-3 and TRBJ2-5; the D gene is possibly TRBD1 (5 bases). The CDR3 has 13 residues. CDR1 is MNHEY and CDR2 is SVGEGT in the germline V gene. Trimming shortened V by 6 bases and J by 6 bases, and 14 bases separated the two germline ends. CDR3 in amino acids: CASSSTGPQTQYF. In DNA form, the CDR3 reads TGTGCCAGCAGCTCAACAGGACCGCAGACCCAGTACTTC.

This clonotype was recorded a few times. V gene TRBV30 combines with J gene TRBJ2-5, with a possible D match to TRBD2 (5 bases). V shed 3 bases and J shed 10 bases, with 12 bases lying between them. Germline V gives CDR1 GTSNPN, CDR2 SVGIG (reference sequence). CDR3 length: 11 amino acids. The CDR3 coding sequence is TGTGCCTGGAGGGAGGTTTGGAGCCAGTACTTC. It codes for CAWREVWSQYF.

V and J are TRBV20-1 and TRBJ2-3; 10 nucleotides match TRBD2. The germline V gene has CDR1 DFQATT and CDR2 SNEGSKA (reference sequence). The CDR3 is 15 amino acids. Trimming at V came to 4 bases and at J to 3 bases, leaving 7 bases not matched to a gene. The DNA for the CDR3 is TGCAGTGCTACGAGCGGGAGGGCCACAACAGATACGCAGTATTTT. It yields the protein CSATSGRATTDTQYF.

The chain joins TRBV18 to TRBJ2-7; 8 bases agree with TRBD2. This CDR3 has 16 amino acids. The V and J ends lost 3 bases and 6 bases, in that order; junction bases with no gene match: 13. Germline lookup yields CDR1 KGHSH and CDR2 LQKENI. The DNA for the CDR3 is TGTGCCAGCTCACCGGAGTTTTCTGGAGCGGGAGTCGAGCAGTACTTC. Its protein product is CASSPEFSGAGVEQYF.

V usage is TRBV5-1 and J usage is TRBJ2-1, with D perhaps TRBD2 (5 bases). Germline V gene sequence: CDR1 SGHRS, CDR2 YFSETQ. V dropped 4 bases and J dropped 5 bases, with 19 bases sitting between them. This CDR3 has 16 amino acids. The CDR3 region is CASSASLTLMDNEQFF. In DNA form, the CDR3 reads TGCGCCAGCAGCGCTAGCTTGACCTTGATGGACAATGAGCAGTTCTTC.

The chain uses TRBV7-9 and TRBJ2-3, with D unclear. V shed 3 bases and J shed 0 bases, with 10 bases lying between them. Germline V gives CDR1 SEHNR, CDR2 FQNEAQ (reference sequence). This CDR3 has 15 residues. Here the CDR3 DNA reads TGTGCCAGCAGCTTTGTCACGGGTAGCACAGATACGCAGTATTTT. Its protein product is CASSFVTGSTDTQYF.

This clonotype was picked up a small number of times. This chain links TRBV5-5 with TRBJ1-4; unclear D gene. This CDR3 is 15 amino acids long. V was pared by 1 base and J by 5 bases, with 12 bases between. Germline CDR1 SGHKS, CDR2 YYEKEE (reference sequence). The CDR3 nucleotides are TGTGCCAGCAGCTTGTGGACCGGCGAAAATGAAAAACTGTTTTTT. Translated, it gives CASSLWTGENEKLFF.

V usage is TRBV29-1 and J usage is TRBJ2-5; a weak D match, TRBD1 (6 bases). This CDR3 comprises 13 residues. Germline values: CDR1 SQVTM, CDR2 ANQGSEA. V was clipped by 3 bases and J by 10 bases, with 18 bases between them. CDR3: CSVDQGPSPYQYF. DNA for the CDR3: TGCAGCGTTGATCAGGGGCCCTCACCCTACCAGTACTTC.

This clonotype was observed a few times. The chain is built from TRBV20-1 and TRBJ2-1; TRBD1 might be the D (5 bases). This CDR3 is built from 15 residues. Germline V gene data show CDR1 as DFQATT and CDR2 as SNEGSKA (reference sequence). V was shortened by 1 base and J by 4 bases, with 14 bases between the two germline ends. The DNA for the CDR3 is TGCAGTGCTAGAGCCCAGGGTGAGCGATACAATGAGCAGTTCTTC. It is translated as CSARAQGERYNEQFF.